A selection of T cell receptor beta chains follows, all from one sample in a study of neurological immune-mediated disorders. TCRdb called the 5' RACE reads again in MiXCR, with one record for every CDR3 protein. Of tens of thousands of distinct CDR3 sequences listed, approximately 13% are singletons. The sample was PBMCs. Receptor source: a female donor with HTLV-1-associated myelopathy (HAM/TSP). The CDR3 runs from the conserved cysteine through the conserved F or W. A D gene is named only where the DNA matches it firmly. Rows may omit the clone size; those that give it use once, few, many or a size class.

cdr3_length,clone_size,d_call,v_call,j_call,cdr3_nt,cdr3_aa
13,many,-,TRBV28,TRBJ2-7,TGTGCCAGCAGTTTGCAGTTAGCCCACGAGCAGTACTTC,CASSLQLAHEQYF
16,many,TRBD1,TRBV12-3/TRBV12-4,TRBJ2-2,TGTGCCAGCAGTCTCCGGGGGACAGGGGACACCGGGGAGCTGTTTTTT,CASSLRGTGDTGELFF
16,many,-,TRBV24-1,TRBJ2-1,TGTGCCACCAGTCGATCCGGACACTGGGCGGACAATGAGCAGTTCTTC,CATSRSGHWADNEQFF
15,many,-,TRBV5-1,TRBJ2-6,TGCGCCAGCAGCTTGGAGGTCCCCGGGGCCAACGTCCTGACTTTC,CASSLEVPGANVLTF
14,many,TRBD1,TRBV6-5,TRBJ1-3,TGTGCCAGCAGGGGGACAGGCTCTGGAAACACCATATATTTT,CASRGTGSGNTIYF
14,many,TRBD1,TRBV5-1,TRBJ2-3,TGCGCCAGCAGCTTCGGGACAGTCACAGATACGCAGTATTTT,CASSFGTVTDTQYF
14,medium-sized,-,TRBV5-1,TRBJ1-5,TGCGCCAGCAGCCCGGACAGTTTGAGTCAGCCCCAGCATTTT,CASSPDSLSQPQHF
14,many,TRBD1,TRBV7-9,TRBJ2-1,TGTGCCAGCGGCACCGGGACAGGGGTTCCTGAGCAGTTCTTC,CASGTGTGVPEQFF
14,many,TRBD2,TRBV5-1,TRBJ2-1,TGCGCCTCCCAAGAGGGACTAGCGGGGAGTAGACAGTTCTTC,CASQEGLAGSRQFF
12,many,-,TRBV7-9,TRBJ2-3,TGTGCCAGCAGCCTCCCCCTCGATACGCAGTATTTT,CASSLPLDTQYF
15,many,TRBD2,TRBV7-2,TRBJ2-1,TGTGCCAGCAGCTTAATACCTAGCGGGGCCAATGAGCAGTTCTTC,CASSLIPSGANEQFF
16,many,-,TRBV7-6,TRBJ2-3,TGTGCCAGCAGCCTCTTCAGAGGCACTAGCACAGATACGCAGTATTTT,CASSLFRGTSTDTQYF
16,many,-,TRBV4-2,TRBJ2-1,TGTGCCAGCAGCCAAGATGGAAGTTACTCCTACAATGAGCAGTTCTTC,CASSQDGSYSYNEQFF
15,many,-,TRBV3-1,TRBJ2-4,TGTGCCAGCAGCCAGAACCAGGGGGGGAAGACACTTCAGTACTTC,CASSQNQGGKTLQYF
14,many,TRBD1,TRBV5-1,TRBJ2-2,TGCGCCAGCAGCTCACAGGGGAGCACCGGGGAGCTGTTTTTT,CASSSQGSTGELFF
12,many,-,TRBV7-2,TRBJ2-1,TGTGCCAGCAGCCGCCAGCGCAATGAGCAGTTCTTC,CASSRQRNEQFF
14,many,-,TRBV5-1,TRBJ2-6,TGCGCCAGCAGTGACGACTCTGGGGCCAACGTCCTGACTTTC,CASSDDSGANVLTF
12,many,-,TRBV12-3/TRBV12-4,TRBJ2-5,TGTGCCAGCGCTAAGGGACAAGAGACCCAGTACTTC,CASAKGQETQYF
16,-,TRBD2,TRBV5-6,TRBJ2-3,TGTGCCAGCGCTACCCGACTAGCGGGGGTCACAGATACGCAGTATTTT,CASATRLAGVTDTQYF
12,few,-,TRBV28,TRBJ1-1,TGTGCCAGCAGTTCCCCTACAGGGATGTCTTTCTTT,CASSSPTGMSFF
15,-,-,TRBV5-5,TRBJ1-5,TGTGCCAGCAGCTTGGATGGTTATAGCAATCAGCCCCAGCATTTT,CASSLDGYSNQPQHF
11,many,-,TRBV19,TRBJ1-3,TGTGCCAGTGAAGACAGAAACACCATATATTTT,CASEDRNTIYF
15,many,-,TRBV5-5,TRBJ2-7,TGTGCCAGCAGCTTGGAACGGGGCGATACCTACGAGCAGTACTTC,CASSLERGDTYEQYF
13,many,-,TRBV12-3/TRBV12-4,TRBJ2-1,TGTGCCAGCAGTTCAACTTCTAACAATGAGCAGTTCTTC,CASSSTSNNEQFF
15,many,TRBD2,TRBV5-1,TRBJ2-2,TGCGCCAGCAGCTTAGCGGGAGGTTTAACCGGGGAGCTGTTTTTT,CASSLAGGLTGELFF
13,-,-,TRBV10-2,TRBJ2-4,TGCGCCAGCGTGGGGGGGCGGGGTGGGATTCAGTACTTC,CASVGGRGGIQYF
13,many,-,TRBV29-1,TRBJ1-1,TGCAGCGTCGGTCAGGGCACCTCCACTGAAGCTTTCTTT,CSVGQGTSTEAFF
15,many,-,TRBV7-2,TRBJ2-6,TGTGCCAGCAGCTTATCCATTCCCGGGGCCAACGTCCTGACTTTC,CASSLSIPGANVLTF
16,many,-,TRBV6-5,TRBJ2-1,TGTGCCAGCAGGAAGGAGGGGGCCCTAAGGGTAAATGAGCAGTTCTTC,CASRKEGALRVNEQFF
16,many,-,TRBV5-1,TRBJ1-3,TGCGCCAGCAGCTTCCGGGACCCTAGCTCTGGAAACACCATATATTTT,CASSFRDPSSGNTIYF
13,many,TRBD1,TRBV20-1,TRBJ2-5,TGCAGTGCTAGGACAGGGTGGCAAGAGACCCAGTACTTC,CSARTGWQETQYF
15,many,-,TRBV3-1,TRBJ2-7,TGTGCCAGCAGCCAAGGCCAGGAGCCTTCCTACGAGCAGTACTTC,CASSQGQEPSYEQYF
15,many,TRBD1,TRBV5-6,TRBJ2-1,TGTGCCAGCAGCTTGCAGGGGGCGCGGGGCAATGAGCAGTTCTTC,CASSLQGARGNEQFF
15,many,-,TRBV5-1,TRBJ2-2,TGCGCCAGCAGCCGCACGGGGCTCAACACCGGGGAGCTGTTTTTT,CASSRTGLNTGELFF
13,-,-,TRBV5-1,TRBJ1-4,TGCGCCAGCAGCTTGACGACGGATGAAAAACTGTTTTTT,CASSLTTDEKLFF
14,many,-,TRBV5-1,TRBJ2-3,TGCGCCAGCAGCTTGGCTAACCTTCAAGATACGCAGTATTTT,CASSLANLQDTQYF
16,many,-,TRBV7-2,TRBJ2-7,TGTGCCAGCAGCTTAGGGGGCCAGTTAAGCTCCTACGAGCAGTACTTC,CASSLGGQLSSYEQYF
15,many,TRBD2,TRBV7-9,TRBJ2-2,TGTGCCAGCAGCTCGTCTAGCGGGGGGCGAGTGGAGCTGTTTTTT,CASSSSSGGRVELFF
15,many,-,TRBV7-2,TRBJ2-7,TGTGCCAGCAGCCCCCAAGCGGTTGGTCTGGACGAGCAGTACTTC,CASSPQAVGLDEQYF
14,many,-,TRBV5-1,TRBJ2-1,TGCGCCAGCAGCCCCGAGCTCTCCTACAATGAGCAGTTCTTC,CASSPELSYNEQFF
18,-,-,TRBV5-1,TRBJ2-1,TGCGCCAGCAGCTTGGAATTCGGGCAGGGACATGCGAAGAATGAGCAGTTCTTC,CASSLEFGQGHAKNEQFF
11,-,-,TRBV9,TRBJ2-3,TGTGCCAGCAGCGTGTCAAATACGCAGTATTTT,CASSVSNTQYF
15,many,TRBD1,TRBV5-1,TRBJ2-3,TGCGCCAGCAGCTCTTCCGGGACAGGGCCAGATACGCAGTATTTT,CASSSSGTGPDTQYF
13,many,-,TRBV9,TRBJ1-1,TGTGCCAGCAGCGTCTATTCAGGGGCTGAAGCTTTCTTT,CASSVYSGAEAFF
15,many,-,TRBV6-5,TRBJ2-1,TGTGCCAGCAACCCGACTGGGGGCTCCTACAATGAGCAGTTCTTC,CASNPTGGSYNEQFF
12,many,-,TRBV20-1,TRBJ1-3,TGCAGTGCCCTCGGGTCTGGAAACACCATATATTTT,CSALGSGNTIYF
13,-,-,TRBV12-3/TRBV12-4,TRBJ1-5,TGTGCCAGCAGTTTTCACGGGGCTCAGCCCCAGCATTTT,CASSFHGAQPQHF
15,many,-,TRBV28,TRBJ1-5,TGTGCCAGCAGCAAATTCGGAGGTCTCTATCAGCCCCAGCATTTT,CASSKFGGLYQPQHF
14,-,-,TRBV4-1,TRBJ2-7,TGCGCCAGCAGCCGCGAAGACCGGGTTTACGAGCAGTACTTC,CASSREDRVYEQYF
16,many,TRBD1,TRBV5-5,TRBJ1-1,TGTGCCAGCAGCTTGGGGGCAGGGGGCTTGAACACTGAAGCTTTCTTT,CASSLGAGGLNTEAFF